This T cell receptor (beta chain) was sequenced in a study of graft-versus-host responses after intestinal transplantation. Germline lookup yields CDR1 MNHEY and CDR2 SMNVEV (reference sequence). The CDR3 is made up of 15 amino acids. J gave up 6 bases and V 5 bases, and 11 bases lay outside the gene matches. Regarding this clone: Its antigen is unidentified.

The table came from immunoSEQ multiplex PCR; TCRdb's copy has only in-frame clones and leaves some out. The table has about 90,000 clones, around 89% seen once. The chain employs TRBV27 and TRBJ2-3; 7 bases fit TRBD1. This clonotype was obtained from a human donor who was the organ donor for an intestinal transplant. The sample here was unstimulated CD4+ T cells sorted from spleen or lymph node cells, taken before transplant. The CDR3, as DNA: TGTGCCAGCAGTGCTCAGACAGGGTGGCAGGATACGCAGTATTTT. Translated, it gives CASSAQTGWQDTQYF.